Following are 5 T cell receptor beta chains from one sample sequenced in a study of regulatory T cells in long-lasting Graves disease. Arm-PCR of CDR3 regions with iRepertoire HTBI primers generated TCR beta libraries. TCRdb fed the multiplex PCR reads into MiXCR, producing one record per CDR3 protein. The sample consists of some 430,000 distinct CDR3 sequences, 20% to 25% of them appearing once. As for time point: persistent/refractory GD, antithyroid drugs over 5 years with positive TRAb. PBMC RNA served as the TCR library source. The sample was peripheral blood mononuclear cells (PBMCs), taken when the disease was refractory, from a patient treated with antithyroid drugs. The source is a female donor with Graves disease.

The table lists this clonotype with many counts. The rearrangement uses TRBV6-2 or TRBV6-3 and TRBJ1-5; D is perhaps TRBD1 (5 bases). With 0 bases removed from V and 7 bases from J, the gap between germline ends came to 10 bases. Germline V gene sequence: CDR1 MNHEY, CDR2 SVGEGT. The CDR3 consists of 14 residues. The CDR3 DNA reads as TGTGCCAGCAGTTACTCCGGGGGTAGACAGCCCCAGCATTTT. Translation gives CASSYSGGRQPQHF.

This clonotype has ten or more counts. This rearrangement joins TRBV6-1 to TRBJ1-2; D gene unclear. Deletions cut 8 bases from V and 8 bases from J, with 15 bases between. The CDR3 has 12 amino acids. Per germline, CDR1 MNHNS and CDR2 SASEGT. CDR3 DNA sequence: TGTGCCAGCGGCGGGAGGACTCTCGGCTACACCTTC. Its protein product is CASGGRTLGYTF.

This clonotype was seen at least ten times. The chain has TRBV28 and TRBJ2-7, with D possibly matching TRBD1 (5 bases). The CDR3 is 14 residues long. The V end lost 1 base, the J end lost 2 bases, and 9 bases lay between the germline ends. Germline CDR1 and CDR2: MDHEN and SYDVKM. The CDR3 coding sequence is TGTGCCAGCAGTTTATTATCAGGGACCTACGAGCAGTACTTC. Its protein is CASSLLSGTYEQYF.

This clonotype was seen at least ten times. The V and J genes are TRBV2 and TRBJ2-7, with 9 bases lining up with TRBD1. The CDR3 runs to 13 residues. Germline loops: CDR1 SNHLY, CDR2 FYNNEI. V lost 6 bases, J lost 6 bases, and 6 bases stayed unmatched. The CDR3 bases are TGTGCCAGCAGGGGGACAGGGTCCGCCGAGCAGTACTTC. This encodes CASRGTGSAEQYF. Based on the CDR3 plus reference TRBV2 and TRBJ2-7, the full variable domain is EPEVTQTPSHQVTQMGQEVILRCVPISNHLYFYWYRQILGQKVEFLVSFYNNEISEKSEIFDDQFSVERPDGSNFTLKIRSTKLEDSAMYFCASRGTGSAEQYFGPGTRLTVT.

This clonotype was picked up a small number of times. The chain couples TRBV6-1 to TRBJ1-1, with TRBD1 as a possible D gene (6 bases). Trimming shortened V by 6 bases and J by 3 bases, and 14 bases separated the two germline ends. Looked up from germline, CDR1 is MNHNS and CDR2 is SASEGT. The CDR3 totals 14 residues. CDR3 amino acids: CASRKTGRDTEAFF. Here the CDR3 DNA reads TGTGCCAGCAGAAAAACAGGGAGGGACACTGAAGCTTTCTTT.